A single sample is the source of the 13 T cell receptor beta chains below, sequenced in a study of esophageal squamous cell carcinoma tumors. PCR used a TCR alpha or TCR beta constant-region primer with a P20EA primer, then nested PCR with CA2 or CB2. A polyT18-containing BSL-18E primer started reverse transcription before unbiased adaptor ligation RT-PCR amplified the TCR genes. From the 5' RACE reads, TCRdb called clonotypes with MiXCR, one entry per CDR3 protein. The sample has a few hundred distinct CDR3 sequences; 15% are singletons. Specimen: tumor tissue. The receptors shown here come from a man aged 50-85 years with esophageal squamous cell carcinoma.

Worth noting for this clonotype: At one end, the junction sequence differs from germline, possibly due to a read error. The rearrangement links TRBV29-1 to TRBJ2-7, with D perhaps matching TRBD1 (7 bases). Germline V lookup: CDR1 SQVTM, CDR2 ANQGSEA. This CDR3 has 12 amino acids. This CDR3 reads CSVEQGRYDQYF. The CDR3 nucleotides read TGCAGTGTTGAACAGGGGAGGTACGATCAGTACTTC.

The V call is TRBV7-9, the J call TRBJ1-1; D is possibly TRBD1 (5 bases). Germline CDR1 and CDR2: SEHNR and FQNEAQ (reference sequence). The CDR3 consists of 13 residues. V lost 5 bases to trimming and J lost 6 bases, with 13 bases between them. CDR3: CASSLGGSPEAFF. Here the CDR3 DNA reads TGTGCCAGCAGCCTCGGGGGGTCCCCTGAAGCTTTCTTT. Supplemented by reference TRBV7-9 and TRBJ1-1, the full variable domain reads DTGVSQNPRHKITKRGQNVTFRCDPISEHNRLYWYRQTLGQGPEFLTYFQNEAQLEKSRLLSDRFSAERPKGSFSTLEIQRTEQGDSAMYLCASSLGGSPEAFFGQGTRLTVV.

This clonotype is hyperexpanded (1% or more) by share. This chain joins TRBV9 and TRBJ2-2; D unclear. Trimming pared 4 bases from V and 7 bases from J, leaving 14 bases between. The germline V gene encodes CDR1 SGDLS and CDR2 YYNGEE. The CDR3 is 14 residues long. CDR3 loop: CASSPLTAGGELFF. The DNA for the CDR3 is TGTGCCAGCAGCCCCTTAACCGCCGGCGGGGAGCTGTTTTTT.

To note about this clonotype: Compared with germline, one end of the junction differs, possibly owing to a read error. CDR3 sequence reads: CASRSSTAYGDTF. In DNA, the CDR3 is TGTGCCAGCAGGTCCTCGACAGCATATGGCGACACCTTC. V is TRBV25-1 and J is TRBJ1-2; a possible D gene is TRBD1 (5 bases). CDR1 and CDR2 (germline): MGHDK, SYGVNS. The CDR3 length is 13 residues.

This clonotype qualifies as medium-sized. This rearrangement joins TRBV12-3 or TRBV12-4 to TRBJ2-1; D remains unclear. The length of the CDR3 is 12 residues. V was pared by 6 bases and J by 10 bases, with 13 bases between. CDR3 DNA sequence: TGTGCCAGCAGCCCTGACGGCAGAGAGCAGTTCTTC. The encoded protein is CASSPDGREQFF.

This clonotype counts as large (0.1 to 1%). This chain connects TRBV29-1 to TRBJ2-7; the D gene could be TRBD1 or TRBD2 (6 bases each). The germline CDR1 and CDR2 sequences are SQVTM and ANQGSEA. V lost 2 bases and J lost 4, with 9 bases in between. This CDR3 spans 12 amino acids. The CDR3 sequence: CSVEQGRYEQYF. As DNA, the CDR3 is TGCAGCGTTGAACAGGGGAGGTACGAGCAGTACTTC.

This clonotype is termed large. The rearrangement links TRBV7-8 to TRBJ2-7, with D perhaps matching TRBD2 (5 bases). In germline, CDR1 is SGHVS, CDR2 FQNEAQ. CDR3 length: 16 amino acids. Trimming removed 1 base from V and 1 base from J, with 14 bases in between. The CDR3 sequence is CASSLGGLTLSYEQYF. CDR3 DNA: TGTGCCAGCAGCTTAGGAGGACTGACACTGTCCTACGAGCAGTACTTC.

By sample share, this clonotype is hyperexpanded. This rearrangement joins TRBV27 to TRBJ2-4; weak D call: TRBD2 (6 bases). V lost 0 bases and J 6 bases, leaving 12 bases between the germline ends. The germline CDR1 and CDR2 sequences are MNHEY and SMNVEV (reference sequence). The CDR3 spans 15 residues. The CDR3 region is CASSLSRGLLNIQYF. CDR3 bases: TGTGCCAGCAGTTTATCGCGGGGATTGTTAAACATTCAGTACTTC.

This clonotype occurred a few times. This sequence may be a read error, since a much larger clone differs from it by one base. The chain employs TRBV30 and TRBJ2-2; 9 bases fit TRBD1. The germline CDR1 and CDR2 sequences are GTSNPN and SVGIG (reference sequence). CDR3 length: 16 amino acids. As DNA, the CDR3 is TGTGCCTGGAGTGCCCTAGGGACAGGGAGCACCGGGGAGCGGTTTTTT. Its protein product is CAWSALGTGSTGERFF.

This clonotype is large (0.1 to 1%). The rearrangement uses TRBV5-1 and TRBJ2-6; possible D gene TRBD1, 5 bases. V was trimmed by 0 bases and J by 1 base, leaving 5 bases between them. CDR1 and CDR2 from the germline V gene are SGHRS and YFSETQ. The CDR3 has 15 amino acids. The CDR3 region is CASSLEGSGANVLTF. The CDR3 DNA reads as TGCGCCAGCAGCTTGGAGGGGTCTGGGGCCAACGTCCTGACTTTC.

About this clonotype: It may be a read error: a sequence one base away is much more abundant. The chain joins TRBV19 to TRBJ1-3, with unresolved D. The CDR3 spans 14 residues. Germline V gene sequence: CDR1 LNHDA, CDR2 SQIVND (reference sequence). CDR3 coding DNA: TGTACCACCACCCCGGCCAGCTCTGGAAACACCATATATTTT. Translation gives CTTTPASSGNTIYF.

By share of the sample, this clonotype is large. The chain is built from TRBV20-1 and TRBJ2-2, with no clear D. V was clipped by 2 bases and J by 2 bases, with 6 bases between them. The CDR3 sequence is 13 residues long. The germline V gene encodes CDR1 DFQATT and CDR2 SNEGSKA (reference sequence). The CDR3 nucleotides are TGCAGTGCTAGACAGACTAACACCGGGGAGCTGTTTTTT. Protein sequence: CSARQTNTGELFF.

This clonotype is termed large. The CDR3 DNA follows: TGCGCCAGCAGCTTTGCAGGGGACCCCTTAAACTATGGCTACACCTTC. Translating it yields CASSFAGDPLNYGYTF. V gene TRBV5-1 combines with J gene TRBJ1-2; a weak D match, TRBD1 (6 bases). The CDR3 spans 16 residues. Germline CDR1 reads SGHRS; CDR2 reads YFSETQ. Trimming pared 2 bases from V and 2 bases from J, leaving 16 bases between.